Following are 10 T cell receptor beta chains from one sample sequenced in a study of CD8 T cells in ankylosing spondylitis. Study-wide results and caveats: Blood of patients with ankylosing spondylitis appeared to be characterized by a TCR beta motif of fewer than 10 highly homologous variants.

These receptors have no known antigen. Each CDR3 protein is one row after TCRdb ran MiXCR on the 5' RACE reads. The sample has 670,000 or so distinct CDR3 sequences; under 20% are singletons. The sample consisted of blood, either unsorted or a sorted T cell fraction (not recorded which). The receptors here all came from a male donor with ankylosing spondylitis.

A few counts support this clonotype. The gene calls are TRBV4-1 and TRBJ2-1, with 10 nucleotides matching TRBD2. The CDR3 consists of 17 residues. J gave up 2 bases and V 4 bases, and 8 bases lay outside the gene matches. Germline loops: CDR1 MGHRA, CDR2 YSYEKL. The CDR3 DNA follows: TGCGCCAGCAGCCGCGATCGCAGCGGGAGGGCCTACAATGAGCAGTTCTTC. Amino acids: CASSRDRSGRAYNEQFF.

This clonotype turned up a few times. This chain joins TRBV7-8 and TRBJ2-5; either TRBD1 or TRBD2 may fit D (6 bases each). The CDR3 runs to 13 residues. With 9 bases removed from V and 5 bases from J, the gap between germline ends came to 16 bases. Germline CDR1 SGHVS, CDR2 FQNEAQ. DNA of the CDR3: TGTGCCAGTCACGGGGGCGGGTGGGAGACCCAGTACTTC. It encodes CASHGGGWETQYF.

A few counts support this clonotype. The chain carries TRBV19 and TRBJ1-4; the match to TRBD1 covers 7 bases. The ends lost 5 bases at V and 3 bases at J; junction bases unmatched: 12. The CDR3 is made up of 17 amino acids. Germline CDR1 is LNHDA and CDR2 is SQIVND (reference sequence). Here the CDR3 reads CASSPHRDSLSNEKLFF. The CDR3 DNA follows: TGTGCCAGTAGTCCGCACAGGGACAGTTTGTCTAATGAAAAACTGTTTTTT.

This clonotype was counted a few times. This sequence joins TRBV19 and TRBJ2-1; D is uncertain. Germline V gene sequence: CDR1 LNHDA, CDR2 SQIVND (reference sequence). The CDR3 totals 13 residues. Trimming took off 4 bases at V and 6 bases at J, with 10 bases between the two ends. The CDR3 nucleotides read TGTGCCAGTAGTAACTCCCCTTTCAATGAGCAGTTCTTC. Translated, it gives CASSNSPFNEQFF.

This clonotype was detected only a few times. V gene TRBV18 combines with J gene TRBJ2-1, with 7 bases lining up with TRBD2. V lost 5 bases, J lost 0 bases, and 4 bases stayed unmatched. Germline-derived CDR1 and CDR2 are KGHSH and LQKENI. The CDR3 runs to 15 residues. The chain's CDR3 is CASSKAGSSYNEQFF. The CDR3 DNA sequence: TGTGCCAGCTCAAAAGCGGGGAGCTCCTACAATGAGCAGTTCTTC.

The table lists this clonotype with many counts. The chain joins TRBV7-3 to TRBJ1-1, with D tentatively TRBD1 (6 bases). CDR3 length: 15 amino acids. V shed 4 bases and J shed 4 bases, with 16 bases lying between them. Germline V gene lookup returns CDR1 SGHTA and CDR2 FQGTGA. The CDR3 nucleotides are TGTGCCAGCAGCTCCAAGGGGGGCGGAGGCACTGAAGCTTTCTTT. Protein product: CASSSKGGGGTEAFF. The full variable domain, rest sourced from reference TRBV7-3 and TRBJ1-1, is GAGVSQTPSNKVTEKGKYVELRCDPISGHTALYWYRQSLGQGPEFLIYFQGTGAADDSGLPNDRFFAVRPEGSVSTLKIQRTERGDSAVYLCASSSKGGGGTEAFFGQGTRLTVV.

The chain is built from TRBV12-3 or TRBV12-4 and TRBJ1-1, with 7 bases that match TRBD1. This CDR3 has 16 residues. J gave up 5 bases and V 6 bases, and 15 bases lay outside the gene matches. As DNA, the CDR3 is TGTGCCAGCAGCTACAGGGGTGGAATTGGGAGTACTGAAGCTTTCTTT. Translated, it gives CASSYRGGIGSTEAFF.

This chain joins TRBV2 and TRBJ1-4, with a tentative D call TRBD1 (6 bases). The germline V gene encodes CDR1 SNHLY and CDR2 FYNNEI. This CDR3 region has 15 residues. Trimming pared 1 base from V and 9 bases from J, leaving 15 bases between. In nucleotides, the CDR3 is TGTGCCAGCAGTGAAGAGAGGAACAGGGATAAAAAACTGTTTTTT. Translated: CASSEERNRDKKLFF.

As DNA, the CDR3 is TGTGCCAGCAGATACGGATCTCTACGACTTAACACCGGGGAGCTGTTTTTT. This encodes CASRYGSLRLNTGELFF. The J gene is TRBJ2-2, the V gene TRBV6-5; D gene uncertain. Deletions cut 6 bases from V and 2 bases from J, with 19 bases between. The CDR3 is 17 amino acids. CDR1 MNHEY and CDR2 SVGAGI come from the germline V gene.

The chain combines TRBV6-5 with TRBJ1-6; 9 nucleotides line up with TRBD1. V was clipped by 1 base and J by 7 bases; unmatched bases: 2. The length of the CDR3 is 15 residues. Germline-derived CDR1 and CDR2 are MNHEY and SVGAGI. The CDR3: CASSYYGQGNSPLHF. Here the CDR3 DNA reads TGTGCCAGCAGTTACTACGGACAGGGGAATTCACCCCTCCACTTT.